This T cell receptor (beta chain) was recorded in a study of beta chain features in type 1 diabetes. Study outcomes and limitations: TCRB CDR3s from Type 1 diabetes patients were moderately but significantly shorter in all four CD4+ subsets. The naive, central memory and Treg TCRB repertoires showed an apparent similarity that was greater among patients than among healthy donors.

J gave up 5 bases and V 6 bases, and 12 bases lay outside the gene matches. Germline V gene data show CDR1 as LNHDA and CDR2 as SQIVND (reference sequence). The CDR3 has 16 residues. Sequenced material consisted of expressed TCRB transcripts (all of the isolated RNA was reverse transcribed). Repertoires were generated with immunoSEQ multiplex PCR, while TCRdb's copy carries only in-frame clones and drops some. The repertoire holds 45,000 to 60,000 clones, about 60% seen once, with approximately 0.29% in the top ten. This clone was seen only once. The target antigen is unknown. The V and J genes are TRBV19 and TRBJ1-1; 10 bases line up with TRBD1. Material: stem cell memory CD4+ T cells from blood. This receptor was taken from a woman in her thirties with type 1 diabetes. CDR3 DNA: TGTGCCAGTAGGCCGGGACAGGGGCCCACCCTGACTGAAGCTTTCTTT. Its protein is CASRPGQGPTLTEAFF.